These T cell receptor beta chains were read from a single sample in a study of blood T cell repertoires in COVID-19. Clones were read by immunoSEQ multiplex PCR, and TCRdb kept only the in-frame ones, dropping some. The table shows approximately 250,000 clones, with 70% to 90% occurring only once. The sequenced sample consisted of PBMCs or T cells enriched from blood (not recorded which). Receptors originate from a woman aged 55-70 years in a cohort exposed to, infected with or recovered from COVID-19 (not recorded which). The CDR3 runs from the conserved cysteine through the conserved F or W. Each record gives: clone size, J gene, V gene, D gene, CDR3 DNA, CDR3 protein. A D gene is named only where the DNA matches it firmly. Not every row has a clone size; where given, it reads once, few, many or a size class.

clone_size: .; j_call: TRBJ2-7; v_call: TRBV10-3; d_call: TRBD1; cdr3_nt: TGTGCCATCAGCCCTAGTGGGACAGGGGGGGGCTACGAGCAGTACTTC; cdr3_aa: CAISPSGTGGGYEQYF
clone_size: .; j_call: TRBJ2-7; v_call: TRBV24-1; d_call: TRBD2; cdr3_nt: TGTGCCACCAGCGAGACTAGCGGGAGCTCCTACGAGCAGTACTTC; cdr3_aa: CATSETSGSSYEQYF
clone_size: .; j_call: TRBJ2-7; v_call: TRBV25-1; d_call: .; cdr3_nt: TGTGCCAGCAGTCCAACTTTACGCTACGAGCAGTACTTC; cdr3_aa: CASSPTLRYEQYF
clone_size: .; j_call: TRBJ1-5; v_call: TRBV7-2; d_call: .; cdr3_nt: TGTGCCAGCAGCTCCCAATATCAGCCCCAGCATTTT; cdr3_aa: CASSSQYQPQHF
clone_size: .; j_call: TRBJ1-6; v_call: TRBV27; d_call: TRBD1; cdr3_nt: TGTGCCAGCAGTTTGAGCCCACAGGGGAATAATTCACCCCTCCACTTT; cdr3_aa: CASSLSPQGNNSPLHF
clone_size: .; j_call: TRBJ1-2; v_call: TRBV5-6; d_call: .; cdr3_nt: TGTGCCAGCAGCTTGGAGCTCGGGAACTATGGCTACACCTTC; cdr3_aa: CASSLELGNYGYTF
clone_size: .; j_call: TRBJ2-5; v_call: TRBV14; d_call: TRBD1; cdr3_nt: TGTGCCAGCAGCTCCACAGGGGAGGAGACCCAGTACTTC; cdr3_aa: CASSSTGEETQYF
clone_size: .; j_call: TRBJ1-3; v_call: TRBV9; d_call: .; cdr3_nt: TGTGCCAGCAGCGTGGCAGGGGCGGGAAACACCATATATTTT; cdr3_aa: CASSVAGAGNTIYF
clone_size: .; j_call: TRBJ2-1; v_call: TRBV7-3; d_call: TRBD2; cdr3_nt: TGTGCCAGCAGCTCAGGGACTAGCGGCGATGAGCAGTTCTTC; cdr3_aa: CASSSGTSGDEQFF
clone_size: .; j_call: TRBJ2-1; v_call: TRBV9; d_call: TRBD2; cdr3_nt: TGTGCCAGCAGCAAGAGGGGACTAGCGGGAGGCGATGAGCAGTTCTTC; cdr3_aa: CASSKRGLAGGDEQFF
clone_size: .; j_call: TRBJ2-7; v_call: TRBV7-2; d_call: .; cdr3_nt: TGTGCCAGCAGCCTAACCTACGAGCAGTACTTC; cdr3_aa: CASSLTYEQYF
clone_size: .; j_call: TRBJ1-1; v_call: TRBV28; d_call: .; cdr3_nt: TGTGCCAGCAACTCCCGGGGGGCTGGTAGGACTGAAGCTTTCTTT; cdr3_aa: CASNSRGAGRTEAFF
clone_size: .; j_call: TRBJ2-2; v_call: TRBV11-2; d_call: TRBD1; cdr3_nt: TGTGCCAGCAGCCTGGGGACAGGGGTGATCGGGGAGCTGTTTTTT; cdr3_aa: CASSLGTGVIGELFF
clone_size: many; j_call: TRBJ1-2; v_call: TRBV2; d_call: .; cdr3_nt: TGTGCCAGCACTGACCAGGGTGTCTATGGCTACACCTTC; cdr3_aa: CASTDQGVYGYTF
clone_size: .; j_call: TRBJ2-5; v_call: TRBV5-6; d_call: .; cdr3_nt: TGTGCCAGCAGCTTGCACAACCGGGGGGAGACCCAGTACTTC; cdr3_aa: CASSLHNRGETQYF
clone_size: once; j_call: TRBJ1-1; v_call: TRBV9; d_call: .; cdr3_nt: TGTGCCAGCAGCGTAGCGTCGGGGAAGAACACTGAAGCTTTCTTT; cdr3_aa: CASSVASGKNTEAFF
clone_size: .; j_call: TRBJ1-1; v_call: TRBV9; d_call: .; cdr3_nt: TGTGCCAGCAGCCCTCAACTGGAGGTGAACACTGAAGCTTTCTTT; cdr3_aa: CASSPQLEVNTEAFF
clone_size: .; j_call: TRBJ2-7; v_call: TRBV28; d_call: TRBD1; cdr3_nt: TGTGCCTTACAGGAGACAGGGGAGTATCCTTACGAGCAGTACTTC; cdr3_aa: CALQETGEYPYEQYF
clone_size: .; j_call: TRBJ2-7; v_call: TRBV7-9; d_call: TRBD2; cdr3_nt: TGTGCCAGCAGCTTAGCGTTCGGCGGGAGGGACTACGAGCAGTACTTC; cdr3_aa: CASSLAFGGRDYEQYF
clone_size: .; j_call: TRBJ2-4; v_call: TRBV14; d_call: TRBD2; cdr3_nt: TGTGCCAGCAGCCCCCTGGCGGGAGCTGTGGACATTCAGTACTTC; cdr3_aa: CASSPLAGAVDIQYF
clone_size: .; j_call: TRBJ1-2; v_call: TRBV7-8; d_call: TRBD1; cdr3_nt: TGTGCCAGCAGCCATTCCGACAGGGGGGCCTATGGCTACACCTTC; cdr3_aa: CASSHSDRGAYGYTF
clone_size: once; j_call: TRBJ1-4; v_call: TRBV7-9; d_call: TRBD1; cdr3_nt: TGTGCCAGCAGCTGGACCGAGGGGGCAGGTGAAAAACTGTTTTTT; cdr3_aa: CASSWTEGAGEKLFF
clone_size: .; j_call: TRBJ2-3; v_call: TRBV15; d_call: TRBD2; cdr3_nt: TGTGCCACCAGCAGCGGGACTAGCGCCCGCACAGATACGCAGTATTTT; cdr3_aa: CATSSGTSARTDTQYF
clone_size: once; j_call: TRBJ1-1; v_call: TRBV7-9; d_call: .; cdr3_nt: TGTGCCAGCAGCTTAGCAGGGGCAGGTATGAACACTGAAGCTTTCTTT; cdr3_aa: CASSLAGAGMNTEAFF
clone_size: .; j_call: TRBJ2-2; v_call: TRBV4-1; d_call: TRBD2; cdr3_nt: TGCGCCAGCAGCCAAGTAAGCGGGGTAGGCGCCGGGGAGCTGTTTTTT; cdr3_aa: CASSQVSGVGAGELFF
clone_size: .; j_call: TRBJ2-7; v_call: TRBV6-5; d_call: TRBD1; cdr3_nt: TGTGCCAGCAGCGTTGACAGGGGCGGATCCTACGAGCAGTACTTC; cdr3_aa: CASSVDRGGSYEQYF
clone_size: .; j_call: TRBJ2-3; v_call: TRBV7-9; d_call: .; cdr3_nt: TGTGCCAGCAGAAGGGCGGGAATCTCAGATACGCAGTATTTT; cdr3_aa: CASRRAGISDTQYF
clone_size: .; j_call: TRBJ2-1; v_call: TRBV7-3; d_call: .; cdr3_nt: TGTGCCAGCAGCCCTTGGGTGGCTAGCGCCCACAATGAGCAGTTCTTC; cdr3_aa: CASSPWVASAHNEQFF
clone_size: .; j_call: TRBJ1-4; v_call: TRBV5-4; d_call: TRBD1; cdr3_nt: TGTGCCAGCAGCATCGGACAGGGGAGTGAAAAACTGTTTTTT; cdr3_aa: CASSIGQGSEKLFF
clone_size: .; j_call: TRBJ2-1; v_call: TRBV28; d_call: TRBD2; cdr3_nt: TGTGCCAGCAGTAGGACCGGACTAGCGACCAATGAGCAGTTCTTC; cdr3_aa: CASSRTGLATNEQFF
clone_size: .; j_call: TRBJ1-5; v_call: TRBV9; d_call: .; cdr3_nt: TGTGCCAGCAGCGGGCAGGACAATCAGCCCCAGCATTTT; cdr3_aa: CASSGQDNQPQHF
clone_size: .; j_call: TRBJ2-5; v_call: TRBV7-9; d_call: TRBD1; cdr3_nt: TGTGCCAGCAGCATGACCGGGACAGGAGAGACCCAGTACTTC; cdr3_aa: CASSMTGTGETQYF
clone_size: .; j_call: TRBJ2-7; v_call: TRBV30; d_call: .; cdr3_nt: TGTGCCTGGAGTGACCGGGGAGGCGAGCAGTACTTC; cdr3_aa: CAWSDRGGEQYF
clone_size: few; j_call: TRBJ2-2; v_call: TRBV5-1; d_call: TRBD1; cdr3_nt: TGCGCCAGCAGCGGGGACAGGGTAAACACCGGGGAGCTGTTTTTT; cdr3_aa: CASSGDRVNTGELFF
clone_size: .; j_call: TRBJ1-3; v_call: TRBV9; d_call: TRBD1; cdr3_nt: TGTGCCAGCAGCGCCGGGACAGGGGGCGGAAACACCATATATTTT; cdr3_aa: CASSAGTGGGNTIYF
clone_size: .; j_call: TRBJ2-1; v_call: TRBV13; d_call: TRBD2; cdr3_nt: TGTGCCAGCAGCTTTATTAGCGGTCGGGGGAGGGATGAGCAGTTCTTC; cdr3_aa: CASSFISGRGRDEQFF
clone_size: .; j_call: TRBJ2-3; v_call: TRBV18; d_call: .; cdr3_nt: TGTGCCAGCTCACCACCCTCCACAGATACGCAGTATTTT; cdr3_aa: CASSPPSTDTQYF
clone_size: .; j_call: TRBJ1-1; v_call: TRBV9; d_call: .; cdr3_nt: TGTGCCAGCAGCGTGGCGGCGAACACTGAAGCTTTCTTT; cdr3_aa: CASSVAANTEAFF
clone_size: .; j_call: TRBJ1-3; v_call: TRBV2; d_call: .; cdr3_nt: TGTGCCAGCAGTGTAACGACTATCTCTGGAAACACCATATATTTT; cdr3_aa: CASSVTTISGNTIYF
clone_size: .; j_call: TRBJ1-1; v_call: TRBV7-2; d_call: TRBD1; cdr3_nt: TGTGCCAGCAGCCGGGACAGGGAAGCTTTCTTT; cdr3_aa: CASSRDREAFF
clone_size: .; j_call: TRBJ2-7; v_call: TRBV27; d_call: TRBD1; cdr3_nt: TGTGCCAGCAGTCCCTGGGACAGATCCTACGAGCAGTACTTC; cdr3_aa: CASSPWDRSYEQYF
clone_size: .; j_call: TRBJ1-3; v_call: TRBV5-6; d_call: .; cdr3_nt: TGTGCCAGCAGCTTGGATGGCAGGGGCCGAGGAAACACCATATATTTT; cdr3_aa: CASSLDGRGRGNTIYF
clone_size: .; j_call: TRBJ2-5; v_call: TRBV7-2; d_call: .; cdr3_nt: TGTGCCAGCAGCTTAGTCAGGGCAGAGACCCAGTACTTC; cdr3_aa: CASSLVRAETQYF
clone_size: .; j_call: TRBJ2-2; v_call: TRBV5-1; d_call: .; cdr3_nt: TGCGCCAGCAGCCCACCCGGGACACGGGACACCGGGGAGCTGTTTTTT; cdr3_aa: CASSPPGTRDTGELFF
clone_size: .; j_call: TRBJ1-3; v_call: TRBV19; d_call: TRBD1; cdr3_nt: TGTGCCAGTATACCATCGACAGGGACTGGAAACACCATATATTTT; cdr3_aa: CASIPSTGTGNTIYF
clone_size: .; j_call: TRBJ2-6; v_call: TRBV14; d_call: .; cdr3_nt: TGTGCCAGCAGCCAGAACAGGGCTGGGGCCAACGTCCTGACTTTC; cdr3_aa: CASSQNRAGANVLTF
clone_size: few; j_call: TRBJ1-2; v_call: TRBV25-1; d_call: TRBD1; cdr3_nt: TGTGCCAGCAGTTTCCAGGGGGCGCACTATGGCTACACCTTC; cdr3_aa: CASSFQGAHYGYTF
clone_size: .; j_call: TRBJ1-2; v_call: TRBV7-8; d_call: TRBD1; cdr3_nt: TGTGCCAGCAGCTCTTTCGACAGGGGCGGTGGCTACACCTTC; cdr3_aa: CASSSFDRGGGYTF
clone_size: .; j_call: TRBJ2-5; v_call: TRBV9; d_call: TRBD1; cdr3_nt: TGTGCCAGCAGCGTAAATGGACAGGGGCCAGAGACCCAGTACTTC; cdr3_aa: CASSVNGQGPETQYF
clone_size: .; j_call: TRBJ2-7; v_call: TRBV27; d_call: TRBD2; cdr3_nt: TGTGCCAGCAGAGGGGGCGCGGGACTAGCGGGAGGGTTCTCCTACGAGCAGTACTTC; cdr3_aa: CASRGGAGLAGGFSYEQYF
clone_size: .; j_call: TRBJ2-7; v_call: TRBV7-2; d_call: TRBD2; cdr3_nt: TGTGCCAGCAGCTCGGTGCGGGGGGTGGGCTCCTACGAGCAGTACTTC; cdr3_aa: CASSSVRGVGSYEQYF
clone_size: .; j_call: TRBJ2-7; v_call: TRBV25-1; d_call: TRBD1; cdr3_nt: TGTGCCAGCAGTGAGATCTATCGGACAGGGTTCTACGAGCAGTACTTC; cdr3_aa: CASSEIYRTGFYEQYF
clone_size: .; j_call: TRBJ1-2; v_call: TRBV12-3/TRBV12-4; d_call: .; cdr3_nt: TGTGCCAGCAGTTCCAGACAGGCCTGTTTCTTC; cdr3_aa: CASSSRQACFF